The entry below describes one T cell receptor beta chain. What it binds is not known. Germline V gene sequence: CDR1 SGHRS, CDR2 YFSETQ. This CDR3 contains 15 residues. V was clipped by 0 bases and J by 5 bases, with 14 bases between them. The treatment was: over 15 received Ad26.COV2.S at low or high dose, single or two shots; roughly five received placebo; per-sample allocation not given. Sampling occurred on day 63 after the first vaccine or placebo injection. This record belongs to a study of Ad26.COV2.S vaccination and SARS-CoV-2 variants. In the study overall: Dosing was one shot or two shots 56 days apart.

Points from the study as a whole: Assessments of TCR breadth and depth may have underestimated the total T cell responses. The study found similar non-spike TCR breadth in vaccine and placebo recipients. Substantial response breadth was reportedly seen for spike-specific CD8+ and CD4+ T cells after vaccination.

Produced via immunoSEQ multiplex PCR; TCRdb's table is partial and in-frame only. Of fewer than 400,000 clones detected, 80% to 90% appear once; the ten largest clones hold 3.5%. Sequencing used peripheral blood, obtained in a trial of Ad26.COV2.S vaccine versus placebo. The chain recombines TRBV5-1 with TRBJ1-2; D gene ambiguous. The sequence came from a person between 18 and 59 years old who received the Ad26.COV2.S COVID-19 vaccine or a placebo. The CDR3 DNA reads TGCGCCAGCAGCTTGGATTCAGCAGTTGGGTATGGCTACACCTTC. Amino acids: CASSLDSAVGYGYTF. Variable domain in full (rest from reference TRBV5-1 and TRBJ1-2): KAGVTQTPRYLIKTRGQQVTLSCSPISGHRSVSWYQQTPGQGLQFLFEYFSETQRNKGNFPGRFSGRQFSNSRSEMNVSTLELGDSALYLCASSLDSAVGYGYTFGSGTRLTVV.